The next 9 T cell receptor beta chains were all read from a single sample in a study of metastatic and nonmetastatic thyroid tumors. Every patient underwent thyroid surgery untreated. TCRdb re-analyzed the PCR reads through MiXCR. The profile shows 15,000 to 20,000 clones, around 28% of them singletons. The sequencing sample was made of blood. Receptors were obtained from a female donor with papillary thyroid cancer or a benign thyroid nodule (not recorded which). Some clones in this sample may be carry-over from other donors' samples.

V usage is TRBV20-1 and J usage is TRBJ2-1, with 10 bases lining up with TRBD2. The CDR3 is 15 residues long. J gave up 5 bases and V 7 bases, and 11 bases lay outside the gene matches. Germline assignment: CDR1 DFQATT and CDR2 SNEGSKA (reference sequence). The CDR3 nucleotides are TGCAGTGTCCTAAGAGCGGGGGGGCCAAACAATGAGCAGTTCTTC. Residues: CSVLRAGGPNNEQFF.

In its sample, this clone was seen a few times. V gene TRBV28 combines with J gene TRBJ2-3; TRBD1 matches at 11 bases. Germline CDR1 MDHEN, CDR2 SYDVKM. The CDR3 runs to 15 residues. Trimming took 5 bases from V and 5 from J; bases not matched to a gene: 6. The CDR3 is CASSVRDRGVDTQYF. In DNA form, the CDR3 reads TGTGCCAGCAGTGTCCGGGACAGGGGGGTAGATACGCAGTATTTT.

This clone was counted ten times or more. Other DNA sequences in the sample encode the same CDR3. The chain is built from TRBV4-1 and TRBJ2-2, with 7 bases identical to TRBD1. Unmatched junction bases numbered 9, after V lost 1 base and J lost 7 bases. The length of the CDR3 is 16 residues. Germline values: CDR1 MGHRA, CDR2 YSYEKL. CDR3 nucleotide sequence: TGCGCCAGCAGCCAAGTAACCAGGGGGACGGGCGGGGAGCTGTTTTTT. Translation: CASSQVTRGTGGELFF.

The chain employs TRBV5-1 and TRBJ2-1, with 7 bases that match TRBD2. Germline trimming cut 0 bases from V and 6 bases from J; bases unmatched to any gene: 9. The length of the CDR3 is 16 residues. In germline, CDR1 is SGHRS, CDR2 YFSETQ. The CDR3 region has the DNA TGCGCCAGCAGCTTGGCCGGGGCGGGAGTTTCCAATGAGCAGTTCTTC. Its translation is CASSLAGAGVSNEQFF.

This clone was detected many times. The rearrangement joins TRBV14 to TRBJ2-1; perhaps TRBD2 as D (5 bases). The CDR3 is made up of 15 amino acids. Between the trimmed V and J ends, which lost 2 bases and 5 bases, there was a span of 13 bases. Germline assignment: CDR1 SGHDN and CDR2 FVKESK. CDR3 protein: CASSQLGGPHNEQFF. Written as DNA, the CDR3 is TGTGCCAGCAGCCAATTAGGAGGACCACACAATGAGCAGTTCTTC. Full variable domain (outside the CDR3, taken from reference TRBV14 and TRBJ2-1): EAGVTQFPSHSVIEKGQTVTLRCDPISGHDNLYWYRRVMGKEIKFLLHFVKESKQDESGMPNNRFLAERTGGTYSTLKVQPAELEDSGVYFCASSQLGGPHNEQFFGPGTRLTVL.

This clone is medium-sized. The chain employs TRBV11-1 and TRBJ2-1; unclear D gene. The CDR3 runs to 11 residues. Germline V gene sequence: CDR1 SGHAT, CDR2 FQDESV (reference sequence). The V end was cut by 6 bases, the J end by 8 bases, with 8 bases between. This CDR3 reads CASSSSDEQFF. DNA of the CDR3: TGTGCCAGCAGTTCCTCGGATGAGCAGTTCTTC.

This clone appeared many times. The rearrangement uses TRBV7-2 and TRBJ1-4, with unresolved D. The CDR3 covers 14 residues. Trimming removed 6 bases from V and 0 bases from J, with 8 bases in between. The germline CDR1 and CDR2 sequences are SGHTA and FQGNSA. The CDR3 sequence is CASSHRATNEKLFF. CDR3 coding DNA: TGTGCCAGCAGTCACCGAGCAACTAATGAAAAACTGTTTTTT.

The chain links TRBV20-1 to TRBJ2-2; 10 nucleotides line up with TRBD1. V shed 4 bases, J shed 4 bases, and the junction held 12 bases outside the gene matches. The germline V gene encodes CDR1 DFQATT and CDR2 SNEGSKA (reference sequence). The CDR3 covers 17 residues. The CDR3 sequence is CSATGGTGVLRTGELFF. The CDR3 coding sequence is TGCAGTGCTACGGGGGGGACAGGGGTTTTACGCACCGGGGAGCTGTTTTTT.

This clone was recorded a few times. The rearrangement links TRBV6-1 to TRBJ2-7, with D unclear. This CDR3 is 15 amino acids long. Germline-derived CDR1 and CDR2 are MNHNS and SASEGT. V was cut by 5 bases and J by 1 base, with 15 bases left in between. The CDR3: CASSPYGLGSYEQYF. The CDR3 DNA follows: TGTGCCAGCAGTCCCTACGGGTTAGGATCCTACGAGCAGTACTTC.